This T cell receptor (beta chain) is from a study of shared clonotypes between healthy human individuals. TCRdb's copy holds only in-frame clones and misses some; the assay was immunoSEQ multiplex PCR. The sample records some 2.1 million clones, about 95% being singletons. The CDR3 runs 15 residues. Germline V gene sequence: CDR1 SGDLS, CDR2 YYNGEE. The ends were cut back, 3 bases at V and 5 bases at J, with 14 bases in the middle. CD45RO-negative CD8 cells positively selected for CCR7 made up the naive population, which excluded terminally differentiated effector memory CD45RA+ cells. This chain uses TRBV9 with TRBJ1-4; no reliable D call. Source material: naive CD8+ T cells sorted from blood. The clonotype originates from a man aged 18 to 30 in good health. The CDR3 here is CASSEGLGGNEKLFF. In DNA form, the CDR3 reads TGTGCCAGCAGCGAGGGCCTTGGAGGGAATGAAAAACTGTTTTTT.